The 18 T cell receptor beta chains listed next were all sequenced from one sample in a study of shared clonotypes between healthy human individuals. Generated by immunoSEQ multiplex PCR, the TCRdb table keeps only in-frame clones and is missing some. The sample holds roughly 2.5 million clones, around nine tenths seen once. The material sequenced was naive CD4+ T cells sorted from blood. Noted subset: CD45RA+ positively selected. These receptors were collected from a man aged 18 to 30 in good health.

J is TRBJ2-7 and V is TRBV4-1; D may be TRBD1 (5 bases). Germline V gene sequence: CDR1 MGHRA, CDR2 YSYEKL. V lost 3 bases to trimming and J lost 2 bases, with 14 bases between them. This CDR3 region has 15 residues. The CDR3 sequence: CASSHGALTPYEQYF. The CDR3 bases are TGCGCCAGCAGCCATGGGGCCCTAACGCCCTACGAGCAGTACTTC.

This rearrangement joins TRBV19 to TRBJ1-2; 9 nucleotides line up with TRBD1. V lost 5 bases, J lost 7 bases, and 14 bases stayed unmatched. The CDR3 is 16 amino acids. Germline V gene sequence: CDR1 LNHDA, CDR2 SQIVND (reference sequence). The CDR3 protein is CASSRAFRQGESGYTF. CDR3 sequence (DNA): TGTGCCAGTAGTCGAGCGTTTCGACAGGGGGAAAGTGGCTACACCTTC.

The rearrangement joins TRBV11-2 to TRBJ2-5, with TRBD2 identical over 8 bases. The CDR3 contains 17 residues. Per germline, CDR1 SGHAT and CDR2 FQNNGV. V gave up 3 bases and J gave up 2 bases; unmatched junction bases: 11. CDR3 amino acids: CASSLGSGTAVQETQYF. CDR3 nucleotides: TGTGCCAGCAGCTTGGGTAGCGGGACTGCCGTTCAAGAGACCCAGTACTTC.

This rearrangement joins TRBV9 to TRBJ1-1, with 9 bases identical to TRBD1. V lost 3 bases to trimming and J lost 0 bases; unmatched junction nucleotides: 3. The CDR3 is made up of 15 amino acids. CDR1 is SGDLS, CDR2 YYNGEE, per germline. This chain's CDR3 is CASSETGGMNTEAFF. The CDR3 DNA is TGTGCCAGCAGCGAGACAGGGGGGATGAACACTGAAGCTTTCTTT.

A note on this clone: Other DNA sequences in the sample encode the same CDR3. The chain combines TRBV6-5 with TRBJ1-2; D is possibly TRBD1 (5 bases). The V gene's germline CDR1 is MNHEY and CDR2 SVGAGI. The CDR3 totals 13 residues. Trimming shortened V by 6 bases and J by 4 bases, and 12 bases separated the two germline ends. CDR3 residues: CASSRTGGYGYTF. The CDR3 bases are TGTGCCAGCAGCAGGACGGGGGGCTATGGCTACACCTTC.

The genes are TRBV5-4 and TRBJ2-1; 10 bases map to TRBD2. The junction had 8 bases not matched to a gene; V was cut back by 5 bases and J by 6 bases. The germline gives CDR1 SGHNT, CDR2 YYREEE (reference sequence). The CDR3 covers 15 residues. CDR3: CASSSAGTSANEQFF. CDR3 coding DNA: TGTGCCAGCAGTTCAGCCGGGACTAGCGCCAATGAGCAGTTCTTC.

The rearrangement uses TRBV5-6 and TRBJ2-3, with D unclear. CDR1 and CDR2 (germline): SGHDT, YYEEEE. V was shortened by 4 bases and J by 7 bases, with 13 bases between the two germline ends. This CDR3 region has 13 residues. CDR3 DNA: TGTGCCAGCAGCCCCAGGACGACGAATACGCAGTATTTT. Its translation is CASSPRTTNTQYF.

The rearrangement uses TRBV5-4 and TRBJ2-5; possible D gene TRBD1, 5 bases. Germline V gene lookup returns CDR1 SGHNT and CDR2 YYREEE (reference sequence). Trimming shortened V by 4 bases and J by 5 bases, and 12 bases separated the two germline ends. This CDR3 comprises 13 residues. This chain's CDR3 is CASSEQGSETQYF. CDR3 DNA: TGTGCCAGCAGCGAGCAGGGTTCCGAGACCCAGTACTTC.

The V call is TRBV5-6, the J call TRBJ2-3; D perhaps matches TRBD2 (6 bases). V lost 0 bases and J 2 bases, leaving 16 bases between the germline ends. Germline V gives CDR1 SGHDT, CDR2 YYEEEE. This CDR3 spans 17 amino acids. This chain's CDR3 is CASSLGWGVPNTDTQYF. For the CDR3, the DNA is TGTGCCAGCAGCTTGGGTTGGGGGGTTCCTAACACAGATACGCAGTATTTT. The variable domain in full, completed from reference TRBV5-6 and TRBJ2-3, reads DAGVTQSPTHLIKTRGQQVTLRCSPKSGHDTVSWYQQALGQGPQFIFQYYEEEERQRGNFPDRFSGHQFPNYSSELNVNALLLGDSALYLCASSLGWGVPNTDTQYFGPGTRLTVL.

This clone appeared a single time. The chain has TRBV29-1 and TRBJ2-1; D is unclear. Trimming took 0 bases from V and 1 from J, leaving 7 bases between them. The CDR3 loop spans 14 amino acids. From germline, CDR1 is SQVTM and CDR2 ANQGSEA. The CDR3 sequence is CSVEEALSYNEQFF. CDR3 DNA: TGCAGCGTTGAAGAAGCGCTTTCCTACAATGAGCAGTTCTTC.

The chain recombines TRBV10-3 with TRBJ2-7, with 9 bases aligning to TRBD1. V shed 11 bases, J shed 5 bases, and the junction held 13 bases outside the gene matches. Germline CDR1 ENHRY, CDR2 SYGVKD. The CDR3 has 14 residues. CDR3 coding DNA: TGTGCCGCGGACGCCGGGACAGGGTCCCACGAGCAGTACTTC. Protein product: CAADAGTGSHEQYF.

The chain is built from TRBV5-8 and TRBJ2-2; 9 bases fit TRBD1. This CDR3 region has 15 residues. V shed 4 bases and J 1 base; nucleotides not matched to a gene: 2. CDR1 is SGHTS, CDR2 YDEGEE, per germline. CDR3 sequence: CASSGTGWNTGELFF. Here the CDR3 DNA reads TGTGCCAGCAGCGGGACAGGGTGGAACACCGGGGAGCTGTTTTTT.

This chain links TRBV5-1 with TRBJ2-1, with 11 bases that match TRBD2. Looked up from germline, CDR1 is SGHRS and CDR2 is YFSETQ. This CDR3 is 15 amino acids long. V dropped 3 bases and J dropped 4; count of bases not matched to a gene: 3. The CDR3 DNA reads as TGCGCCAGCAGCTCGACTAGCGGGGCTTACAATGAGCAGTTCTTC. This gives the protein CASSSTSGAYNEQFF.

The chain recombines TRBV5-1 with TRBJ2-5, with D hard to call. CDR3 length: 14 amino acids. The V gene lost 4 bases and the J gene lost 4 bases, with 14 bases spanning the gap. CDR1 is SGHRS and CDR2 is YFSETQ in the germline V gene. CDR3 bases: TGCGCCAGCAGCGCGCTTCGGGTGGGAGAGACCCAGTACTTC. This codes for CASSALRVGETQYF.

The chain is built from TRBV9 and TRBJ1-2; TRBD1 is a possible D gene (5 bases). CDR3 size: 13 residues. The V gene lost 7 bases and the J gene lost 0 bases, with 10 bases spanning the gap. Germline CDR1 and CDR2: SGDLS and YYNGEE. In nucleotides, the CDR3 is TGTGCCAGCTTCGGGGCGTCTAACTATGGCTACACCTTC. Its translation: CASFGASNYGYTF.

This clone was recorded only once. The chain combines TRBV4-1 with TRBJ2-2; a weak D match, TRBD2 (8 bases). This CDR3 is 21 amino acids long. Germline loops: CDR1 MGHRA, CDR2 YSYEKL. V lost 0 bases and J lost 4, with 27 bases in between. The CDR3 loop is CASSQDWGQTLAELRTGELFF. CDR3 bases: TGCGCCAGCAGCCAAGATTGGGGACAGACACTAGCGGAATTACGCACCGGGGAGCTGTTTTTT.

This sequence joins TRBV10-3 and TRBJ1-2, with D possibly matching TRBD1 (6 bases). Germline CDR1 is ENHRY and CDR2 is SYGVKD. Trimming cost V 6 bases and J 3 bases, with 11 bases left between them. This CDR3 is built from 13 residues. For the CDR3, the DNA is TGTGCCATCAGCTCGACAGGTGACTATGGCTACACCTTC. Translated: CAISSTGDYGYTF.

This clone appeared once. The V call is TRBV19, the J call TRBJ2-1; 7 nucleotides agree with TRBD2. The CDR3 totals 15 residues. The J segment lost 8 bases and the V segment lost 5 bases, leaving 12 bases of the junction unmatched. Germline assignment: CDR1 LNHDA and CDR2 SQIVND (reference sequence). CDR3 sequence: CASSSGTKLGDEQFF. The CDR3 DNA follows: TGTGCCAGTAGTTCCGGGACTAAACTAGGGGATGAGCAGTTCTTC.